The clone carrying this T cell receptor beta chain was counted many times. Preparation of the TCRbeta library involved a method that used unique molecular identifiers. TCRdb reanalysed the PCR reads using MiXCR and keeps one entry per CDR3 protein. The sample consists of tens of thousands of distinct CDR3 sequences, about 9.3% of them appearing once. The trim removed 5 bases at V and 5 bases at J, leaving 15 bases unmatched. The germline gives CDR1 SQVTM, CDR2 ANQGSEA. There are 16 residues in the CDR3. This sample stems from a study of T-cell reconstitution after alpha-beta-depleted transplantation in children.

The clonotype was recovered from a male patient aged 2-10 years who had a stem cell transplant for chronic granulomatous disease, so the T cells may come from the graft donor. The chain carries TRBV29-1 and TRBJ2-3; 8 bases align to TRBD2. The sequences come from PBMCs, mostly from graft donor cells, collected 60 days after TCRalphabeta/CD19-depleted stem cell transplant. The CDR3 DNA reads TGCAGCGTTAAAGCGGGAGTGGGTCTCCGGGTAGATACGCAGTATTTT. It is translated as CSVKAGVGLRVDTQYF.